The clone carrying this T cell receptor (beta chain) was picked up many times. Its antigen remains unidentified. This sample stems from a study of T cell repertoires in cytomegalovirus infection. Study conclusions and caveats: Summed frequency of public TCR beta families distinguished CMV carriers with the relevant HLA.

MiXCR was run by TCRdb on the reads, yielding one entry per CDR3 protein. The repertoire holds under 300,000 distinct CDR3 sequences, with around 20% as singletons. The CDR3 runs to 14 residues. V gave up 4 bases and J gave up 3 bases, with 13 bases separating them. The V gene's germline CDR1 is MNHNS and CDR2 SASEGT. The sequence was collected from a human donor in good health (CMV status not recorded). Some clones in this sample may be carry-over from other donors' samples. The sample consisted of cultured PBMCs, taken from culture after CMV antigen stimulation. This chain links TRBV6-1 with TRBJ2-7; TRBD2 might be the D (5 bases). CDR3 DNA sequence: TGTGCCAGCAGTGCCCTATTGGGAGACTACGAGCAGTACGTC. Its protein is CASSALLGDYEQYV.